The rows below give T cell receptor beta chains drawn from one sample of a study of regulatory T cells in long-lasting Graves disease. TCRdb recomputed calls from the multiplex PCR reads with MiXCR, one row per CDR3 protein. Of some 300,000 distinct CDR3 sequences listed, roughly a fifth are singletons. The sample in question was peripheral blood mononuclear cells (PBMCs), obtained when the disease was refractory, from a patient treated with antithyroid drugs. These receptors came from a female donor with Graves disease. The CDR3 runs from the conserved cysteine through the conserved F or W. Fields, in order: J gene, D gene, V gene, clone size, CDR3 DNA, CDR3 protein. The D gene is left open where the match is weak. Size tells how often a clone was seen (once, few, many) or the class of an expanded clone, and some rows leave it out.

TRBJ1-1	-	TRBV18	-	TGTGCCAGCTCAGCCGGGGAGGACACTGAAGCTTTCTTT	CASSAGEDTEAFF
TRBJ2-1	TRBD2	TRBV12-3/TRBV12-4	-	TGTGCCAGCAGTTTCCTAGCGGCCGTTTACAATGAGCAGTTCTTC	CASSFLAAVYNEQFF
TRBJ2-7	-	TRBV10-3	many	TGTGCCATCAGTGAGTCGAGAGGGGGGAGCGTGACCGAGCAGTACTTC	CAISESRGGSVTEQYF
TRBJ2-7	TRBD1	TRBV10-3	-	TGTGCCATCAGCACCGGGACAGTTTCCTACGAGCAGTACTTC	CAISTGTVSYEQYF
TRBJ1-1	TRBD1	TRBV11-2	many	TGTGCCAGCAGCTTTGAAGGGGGCCCCACTGAAGCTTTCTTT	CASSFEGGPTEAFF
TRBJ2-7	TRBD2	TRBV28	-	TGTGCCAGCAGTTTAGGTCTTATGAGTTTCGGACTAGCGGGAGCGTACGAGCAGTACTTC	CASSLGLMSFGLAGAYEQYF
TRBJ1-2	-	TRBV7-2	many	TGTGCCAGCAGCTTAGCTGGACAAAACTATGGCTACACCTTC	CASSLAGQNYGYTF
TRBJ2-5	TRBD2	TRBV18	-	TGTGCCAGCTCACCTCGAGCGGGAGCTGGAGAGACCCAGTACTTC	CASSPRAGAGETQYF
TRBJ2-2	-	TRBV12-3/TRBV12-4	-	TGTGCCAGCAGTGTCATTCCCCGCACCGGGGAGCTGTTTTTT	CASSVIPRTGELFF
TRBJ2-7	-	TRBV4-3	-	TGCGCCAGCAGCCTTAACAGGGCCGGAGTTGCCTCCTACGAGCAGTACTTC	CASSLNRAGVASYEQYF
TRBJ2-5	-	TRBV6-1	many	TGTGCCAGCAGTGATTTAACCCACAGTGGAGAGACCCAGTACTTC	CASSDLTHSGETQYF
TRBJ1-2	-	TRBV7-2	many	TGTGCCAGCAGCTTAAAGTCTGGGGACGGGAACTATGGCTACACCTTC	CASSLKSGDGNYGYTF
TRBJ1-2	-	TRBV18	few	TGTGCCAGCTCACCGGAGGGGGTCGGTGGCTACACCTTC	CASSPEGVGGYTF
TRBJ2-1	-	TRBV11-2	-	TGTGCCAGCAGCTTCGGTGCCCATTGGGATGAGCAGTTCTTC	CASSFGAHWDEQFF
TRBJ2-7	TRBD2	TRBV6-1	-	TGTGCCAGCAGACCCCTAGCGGGCAGATACGAGCAGTACTTC	CASRPLAGRYEQYF
TRBJ2-5	-	TRBV25-1	-	TGTGCCAGCAGTGACCCACCAGGGAGGGAGACCCAGTACTTC	CASSDPPGRETQYF
TRBJ1-5	-	TRBV3-1	many	TGTGCCAGCAGCCCCTTCGGGGGAGGCAATCAGCCCCAGCATTTT	CASSPFGGGNQPQHF
TRBJ1-6	-	TRBV28	few	TGTGCCAGCAGTTTAGGGGTCTGGAGGGACAATTCACCCCTCCACTTT	CASSLGVWRDNSPLHF
TRBJ2-2	TRBD2	TRBV28	-	TGTGCCAGCAGTTTTCCTCGGACTAGCGGGAGGGGCGACACCGGGAAGCTGTTTTTT	CASSFPRTSGRGDTGKLFF
TRBJ2-7	TRBD2	TRBV28	many	TGTGCCAGCAGTTTAAGGCTAGCGGGCGGCTCCTACGAGCAGTACTTC	CASSLRLAGGSYEQYF
TRBJ2-4	-	TRBV7-8	-	TGTGCCAGCAGCGGTGGACGGGAATGGACCATTCAGTACTTC	CASSGGREWTIQYF
TRBJ2-5	TRBD1	TRBV11-2	many	TGTGCCAGCAGCAGTACCGGGACAGGGGGACAAGAGACCCAGTACTTC	CASSSTGTGGQETQYF
TRBJ2-5	-	TRBV12-3/TRBV12-4	-	TGTGCCAGCAGTTTAGGGGGTTGGGAAGAGACCCAGTACTTC	CASSLGGWEETQYF
TRBJ2-5	TRBD2	TRBV28	-	TGTGCCAGCAGTTCCCCGGTAGCCGGGAGGCTTGTTCACGTTGCTTTCCAAGAGACCCAGTACTTC	CASSSPVAGRLVHVAFQETQYF
TRBJ2-3	-	TRBV7-2	-	TGTGCCAGCAGCTTATCCGGGAGCTGGTCAGATACGCAGTATTTT	CASSLSGSWSDTQYF
TRBJ2-7	-	TRBV2	many	TGTGCCAGCAGCTCCTACGAGCAGTACTTC	CASSSYEQYF
TRBJ1-1	-	TRBV7-2	-	TGTGCCAGCAGCTTCGGGGCCCTCGGAGCTTTCTTT	CASSFGALGAFF
TRBJ1-2	-	TRBV4-3	many	TGCGCCAGCAGCCAAGATGAGTGGAATGGGTTCGGCTACACCTTC	CASSQDEWNGFGYTF
TRBJ2-5	TRBD2	TRBV10-2	-	TGCGCCAGCACCCTGGCGGGAGCTGAAGAGACCCAGTACTTC	CASTLAGAEETQYF
TRBJ2-7	-	TRBV6-1	-	TGTGCCAGCACGGCTAGCGAGACCTACGAGCAGTACTTC	CASTASETYEQYF
TRBJ1-2	-	TRBV28	many	TGTGCCAGCAGTTCTAACAAAGGTTATGGCTACACCTTC	CASSSNKGYGYTF
TRBJ2-3	TRBD2	TRBV12-5	few	TGTGCTAGTGGTCGGGGGACTAGCGAAACCACAGATACGCAGTATTTT	CASGRGTSETTDTQYF
TRBJ2-4	-	TRBV2	few	TGTGCCAGCAGTGAAGGGGAAAACATTCAGTACTTC	CASSEGENIQYF
TRBJ1-5	-	TRBV19	-	TGTGCCAGTAGTATCGAAGATAGCAATCAGCCCCAGCATTTT	CASSIEDSNQPQHF
TRBJ2-7	-	TRBV12-3/TRBV12-4	many	TGTGCCAGCAGTTTCGCCGGGGACTCCTACGAGCAGTACTTC	CASSFAGDSYEQYF
TRBJ2-7	TRBD1	TRBV12-3/TRBV12-4	many	TGTGCCAGCAGTCGGGGACAGGCCGACGAGCAGTACTTC	CASSRGQADEQYF
TRBJ1-5	TRBD1	TRBV28	many	TGTGCCAGCAGTGAACCGGGACAGGCCCTTCAGCCCCAGCATTTT	CASSEPGQALQPQHF
TRBJ2-7	-	TRBV12-3/TRBV12-4	few	TGTGCCAGCAGTTTGGACACTCGCTGGGACGAGCAGTACTTC	CASSLDTRWDEQYF
TRBJ2-2	-	TRBV7-2	-	TGTGCCAGCAGCTTAGATTTCGGGGAGCTGTTTTTT	CASSLDFGELFF
TRBJ2-3	TRBD2	TRBV6-2/TRBV6-3	few	TGTGCCAGCAGTTACCCCAGAAGCGGGAGGTACACAGATACGCAGTATTTT	CASSYPRSGRYTDTQYF
TRBJ2-2	TRBD2	TRBV27	-	TGTGCCAGCAGAAGACTAGCGGGAGGGGCCGGGGAGCTGTTTTTT	CASRRLAGGAGELFF
TRBJ1-1	TRBD1	TRBV20-1	-	TGCAGTGCTAGGGACAGGGTGAGCGGCGGAGCTTTCTTT	CSARDRVSGGAFF
TRBJ1-3	-	TRBV3-1	-	TGTGCCAGCAGCTTTGAGGCGTCCTCTGGAAACACCATATATTTT	CASSFEASSGNTIYF
TRBJ1-4	-	TRBV2	many	TGTGCCAGCAACGAGGGTACAACTAATGAAAAACTGTTTTTT	CASNEGTTNEKLFF
TRBJ2-5	TRBD2	TRBV20-1	-	TGCAGTGCCGCCGGACTAGCGGGATGGTACCAAGAGACCCAGTACTTC	CSAAGLAGWYQETQYF
TRBJ1-5	-	TRBV6-1	few	TGTGCCAGCAGTGCCGCCACACCTAGCAATCAGCCCCAGCATTTT	CASSAATPSNQPQHF
TRBJ2-2	-	TRBV20-1	-	TGCAGTGCTCAGAGCCGGGACCCACACACCGGGGAGCTGTTTTTT	CSAQSRDPHTGELFF
TRBJ2-7	-	TRBV27	-	TGTGCCAGCAGCCCGGCCTCCAGCTCCTACGAGCAGTACTTC	CASSPASSSYEQYF
TRBJ2-1	-	TRBV5-1	-	TGCGCCAGCAGCGTGGCGGATCCCTACAATGAGCAGTTCTTC	CASSVADPYNEQFF
TRBJ2-2	-	TRBV29-1	-	TGCAGCGTTGAGGAGGGCCGAGGGACTGGGGAGCTGTTTTTT	CSVEEGRGTGELFF
TRBJ1-4	TRBD1	TRBV3-1	many	TGTGCCAGCAGCCTCGTCCGACTTTCCGGGACAGGGTATGGAAAACTGTTTTTT	CASSLVRLSGTGYGKLFF